This T cell receptor beta chain derives from a study of cytomegalovirus exposure and HLA in healthy donors. At the level of the study: There were 90 million to 130 million unique TCR beta sequences, drawn from about 190 million T cells, in an earlier analysis. General study findings and limits: One later analysis reportedly identified an Asian-associated ancestry cluster that showed fewer N-insertions than the roughly 670-donor mean. With later analysis, a missense DCLRE1C variant became linked to TCR beta V- and J-gene trimming. The investigators catalogued 180 or so TCR beta chains as cytomegalovirus-associated.

The primer mix had 60 Vbeta and 13 Jbeta primers. Sequenced by immunoSEQ multiplex PCR; TCRdb stores in-frame clones only, minus some. The table lists approximately 110,000 clones, approximately 80% of them singletons. Germline CDR1 reads LGHNT; CDR2 reads FRNRAP. CDR3 size: 12 residues. V lost 6 bases and J lost 5, with 9 bases in between. On this clone itself: Its antigen is not identified.

Sequencing was performed on PBMCs. This clonotype was obtained from a woman between 40 and 55 years old in good health and CMV-seropositive. The chain combines TRBV12-5 with TRBJ2-3; D not resolved. The CDR3 is CASGPNGDTQYF. CDR3 DNA sequence: TGTGCTAGTGGACCCAACGGAGATACGCAGTATTTT. The full variable domain, rest sourced from reference TRBV12-5 and TRBJ2-3, is DARVTQTPRHKVTEMGQEVTMRCQPILGHNTVFWYRQTMMQGLELLAYFRNRAPLDDSGMPKDRFSAEMPDATLATLKIQPSEPRDSAVYFCASGPNGDTQYFGPGTRLTVL.